The T cell receptor beta chain described here comes from a study of glioma-infiltrating T cells after dendritic cell vaccination. Study-wide results and caveats: Estimated pretreatment TIL content predicted outcome after dendritic cell vaccination.

Regarding this clone: Its antigen is not known.

The assay was immunoSEQ multiplex PCR, and TCRdb's table has in-frame clones only and misses some. Here the sample spans 70,000 to 90,000 clones, roughly four fifths being singletons. Regarding time point: after dendritic cell vaccination, including at tumor progression/relapse. PBMC sampling occurred before vaccination, two weeks after the third dose, and at progression. Trimming cost V 6 bases and J 0 bases, with 10 bases left between them. The CDR3 extends over 14 amino acids. CDR1 is ENHRY, CDR2 SYGVKD, per germline. Sample: blood, taken after dendritic cell vaccination. The rearrangement links TRBV10-3 to TRBJ2-3; D gene unclear. The source is a human donor with glioblastoma. CDR3 region: CAISTTPSTDTQYF. In nucleotides, the CDR3 is TGTGCCATCAGCACCACACCGAGCACAGATACGCAGTATTTT.